The next 30 T cell receptor beta chains were all read from a single sample in a study of T cells expressing NK-cell markers. Using the 5' RACE reads, TCRdb records one entry per CDR3 protein without DNA. The sample table sets out about 460,000 distinct CDR3 sequences. Sequencing was done on a sample of blood T cells: a sorted CD56 or NKG2C T cell subset, CD4+ or CD8+ T cells, or bulk PBMC T cells (not recorded which). These receptors all stem from a woman aged 45-59 years in good health.

The rearrangement uses TRBV10-3 and TRBJ2-1; TCRdb indicates TRBD1, and absent DNA this call remains unverified. This CDR3 has 13 residues. Germline-derived CDR1 and CDR2 are ENHRY and SYGVKD. The CDR3 here is CAITGQGGDEQFF.

This sequence joins TRBV12-3 or TRBV12-4 and TRBJ2-1; the TRBD2 assignment by TCRdb is unverifiable without DNA. This CDR3 has 16 amino acids. The chain's CDR3 is CASSLLGGSPYNEQFF.

The gene calls are TRBV12-3 or TRBV12-4 and TRBJ1-3; there is no DNA to check the TCRdb D call of TRBD1. The length of the CDR3 is 14 residues. CDR3 sequence reads: CASRSQGNRNTIYF.

This chain's CDR3 is CASSPYMAMNTEAFF. The chain has TRBV3-1 and TRBJ1-1. Germline V gene data show CDR1 as LGHDT and CDR2 as YNNKEL (reference sequence). The CDR3 has 15 residues. The variable domain in full, with the rest retrieved from reference TRBV3-1 and TRBJ1-1, is DTAVSQTPKYLVTQMGNDKSIKCEQNLGHDTMYWYKQDSKKFLKIMFSYNNKELIINETVPNRFSPKSPDKAHLNLHINSLELGDSAVYFCASSPYMAMNTEAFFGQGTRLTVV.

The chain links TRBV3-1 to TRBJ1-5. Germline V gene data show CDR1 as LGHDT and CDR2 as YNNKEL (reference sequence). CDR3 length: 14 amino acids. The CDR3 protein is CASSPGGVNQPQHF.

The chain is built from TRBV6-2 or TRBV6-3 and TRBJ2-6. Germline V gene sequence: CDR1 MNHEY, CDR2 SVGEGT. The CDR3 has 13 residues. CDR3 loop: CASTPGGANVLTF.

The V and J genes are TRBV5-1 and TRBJ1-3; TCRdb returns TRBD1, unconfirmable since there is no DNA. The germline CDR1 and CDR2 sequences are SGHRS and YFSETQ. CDR3 length: 15 amino acids. The CDR3 here is CASSPGKSSGNTIYF.

V and J are TRBV12-3 or TRBV12-4 and TRBJ2-4; TCRdb's D call, TRBD2, is unchecked because there is no DNA. CDR3 size: 17 residues. The CDR3 spells CASSPTRWQPAKNIQYF.

The rearrangement links TRBV5-1 to TRBJ2-1; the D call of TRBD1 rests on TCRdb alone, since no DNA is present to check it. The CDR3 spans 14 residues. The germline CDR1 and CDR2 sequences are SGHRS and YFSETQ. This chain's CDR3 is CASSQGSHPNEQFF.

CDR3 amino acids: CASSQGNGLGGGELFF. This chain joins TRBV3-1 and TRBJ2-2; with no DNA, the TCRdb D assignment of TRBD2 cannot be verified. CDR1 is LGHDT, CDR2 YNNKEL, per germline (reference sequence). This CDR3 region has 16 residues.

The rearrangement links TRBV5-1 to TRBJ2-1; TCRdb's D gene call, TRBD1, goes unchecked for lack of DNA. The CDR3 extends over 11 amino acids. CDR1 is SGHRS and CDR2 is YFSETQ in the germline V gene. CDR3 residues: CASSLQGIQFF. The entire variable domain, with the rest obtained from reference TRBV5-1 and TRBJ2-1, is as follows: KAGVTQTPRYLIKTRGQQVTLSCSPISGHRSVSWYQQTPGQGLQFLFEYFSETQRNKGNFPGRFSGRQFSNSRSEMNVSTLELGDSALYLCASSLQGIQFFGPGTRLTVL.

The gene calls are TRBV20-1 and TRBJ2-3; TCRdb outputs TRBD1, but without DNA this stays unchecked. The CDR3 is 15 residues long. The V gene's germline CDR1 is DFQATT and CDR2 SNEGSKA (reference sequence). The CDR3 sequence: CSARETPRGTDTQYF.

The chain has TRBV20-1 and TRBJ2-5; with no DNA, the TCRdb D assignment of TRBD1 cannot be verified. The CDR3 is 14 residues long. Germline assignment: CDR1 DFQATT and CDR2 SNEGSKA (reference sequence). Here the CDR3 reads CSASPGGRQETQYF.

The V call is TRBV12-3 or TRBV12-4, the J call TRBJ2-5; TCRdb lists TRBD2, though no DNA is available to test this call. The CDR3 length is 14 residues. Here the CDR3 reads CASSLTGPPGTQYF.

CDR3 sequence reads: CASSQAIWEAGGETDTQYF. The chain combines TRBV4-2 with TRBJ2-3; the D gene TCRdb calls, TRBD1, cannot be checked with no DNA. Germline V CDR1 and CDR2: LGHNA, YNFKEQ. This CDR3 has 19 amino acids.

The V call is TRBV6-2 or TRBV6-3, the J call TRBJ2-1; the TCRdb call, TRBD2, lacks DNA for checking. This CDR3 is 16 amino acids long. The V gene's germline CDR1 is MNHEY and CDR2 SVGEGT. The CDR3 region is CASSKISGLLHNEQFF.

This chain joins TRBV3-1 and TRBJ2-1; TCRdb's D call, TRBD1, is unchecked because there is no DNA. Germline V gene sequence: CDR1 LGHDT, CDR2 YNNKEL (reference sequence). This CDR3 has 17 residues. The CDR3 protein is CASSLLGAPGSYNEQFF.

The genes are TRBV20-1 and TRBJ2-2; TCRdb calls TRBD1, which cannot be checked without DNA. The CDR3 has 15 amino acids. The germline V gene encodes CDR1 DFQATT and CDR2 SNEGSKA (reference sequence). The CDR3 is CSARAPGGRGGELFF.

The rearrangement joins TRBV13 to TRBJ2-1; TCRdb selects TRBD1, and the lack of DNA leaves this call unchecked. From germline, CDR1 is PRHDT and CDR2 FYEKMQ (reference sequence). There are 16 residues in the CDR3. The chain's CDR3 is CASSPPEGASYNEQFF.

The chain recombines TRBV5-1 with TRBJ2-7; TCRdb names TRBD1, which stays unverified in the absence of DNA. The CDR3 has 17 residues. In germline, CDR1 is SGHRS, CDR2 YFSETQ. CDR3 in amino acids: CASSLSPYAGGRYEQYF.

The chain employs TRBV5-1 and TRBJ2-5; the D gene TCRdb calls, TRBD1, cannot be checked with no DNA. CDR1 is SGHRS, CDR2 YFSETQ, per germline. This CDR3 region has 13 residues. The CDR3 reads CASSLQGQETQYF.

The chain combines TRBV28 with TRBJ2-2; TCRdb reports TRBD1, a call that lacks DNA to check it against. Germline-derived CDR1 and CDR2 are MDHEN and SYDVKM. This CDR3 is built from 15 residues. The CDR3 spells CASTRETGASGELFF.

The chain employs TRBV3-1 and TRBJ2-4; TCRdb calls TRBD2, which cannot be checked without DNA. Germline loops: CDR1 LGHDT, CDR2 YNNKEL (reference sequence). The CDR3 has 19 amino acids. Here the CDR3 reads CASSPLAGAWDQAKNIQYF.

The rearrangement links TRBV24-1 to TRBJ2-1; absent DNA, TCRdb's TRBD2 call cannot be checked. In germline, CDR1 is KGHDR, CDR2 SFDVKD. The CDR3 extends over 14 amino acids. The CDR3 reads CATGTSPPVGEQFF.

The V gene is TRBV7-8, the J gene TRBJ2-5. The CDR3 runs to 14 residues. CDR1 and CDR2 (germline): SGHVS, FQNEAQ. CDR3 sequence: CASSFPRYQETQYF.

CDR3 loop: CASSLGSLSSYEQYF. The chain combines TRBV7-8 with TRBJ2-7. Germline V gives CDR1 SGHVS, CDR2 FQNEAQ. The CDR3 has 15 residues.

The chain has TRBV12-3 or TRBV12-4 and TRBJ2-3. The length of the CDR3 is 17 residues. The chain's CDR3 is CASSLGLTGGHTDTQYF.

The V and J genes are TRBV12-3 or TRBV12-4 and TRBJ1-5; lacking DNA, the TRBD1 call made by TCRdb goes unchecked. The CDR3 loop spans 14 amino acids. The CDR3 loop reads CASSFGGYNQPQHF.

The V gene is TRBV12-3 or TRBV12-4, the J gene TRBJ2-7; lacking DNA, the TRBD1 call made by TCRdb goes unchecked. The CDR3 consists of 18 residues. This CDR3 reads CASSPLRGRDSSSHEQYF.

V is TRBV20-1 and J is TRBJ1-1; TCRdb designates TRBD1, a call that cannot be tested without DNA. Germline V CDR1 and CDR2: DFQATT, SNEGSKA (reference sequence). CDR3 size: 11 residues. CDR3 region: CGGFGNTEAFF.